This T cell receptor (beta chain) emerged from a study of immune evolution from preneoplasia to lung adenocarcinoma. Points from the study as a whole: Normal lung had highest clonality; later lesions appeared denser, more diverse.

The V gene's germline CDR1 is SNHLY and CDR2 FYNNEI. The CDR3 is 16 amino acids. Clones were read by immunoSEQ multiplex PCR, and TCRdb kept only the in-frame ones, dropping some. The sample lists 7,000 to 8,500 clones, roughly four fifths occurring once. Worth noting for this clone: What it binds is unknown. Compared with germline, one end of the junction differs, possibly owing to a read error.

This rearrangement joins TRBV2 to TRBJ2-2, with 10 bases identical to TRBD1. Sequencing was carried out using FFPE atypical adenomatous hyperplasia tissue from the lung. Subset noted: atypical adenomatous hyperplasia (AAH), lung preneoplasia. This clonotype was obtained from a donor older than 65 with lung adenocarcinoma. Some clones in this sample may be carry-over from other donors' samples. The CDR3 region is CASGELGQGRSGELFF. The CDR3 DNA reads as TGTGCCAGCGGTGAACTGGGACAGGGGCGTTCCGGGGAGCTGTTTTTT.